The 3 T cell receptor beta chains below come from one sample, sequenced in a study of T cell responses to AZD1222 COVID-19 vaccine. Generated by immunoSEQ multiplex PCR, the TCRdb table keeps only in-frame clones and is missing some. The sample has tens of thousands of clones, around nine tenths seen once. Sequences were derived from peripheral blood, sampled on day 0 of AZD1222 vaccination. The source is an adult in good health.

The gene calls are TRBV6-5 and TRBJ1-2; 7 bases match TRBD1. The germline gives CDR1 MNHEY, CDR2 SVGAGI. Trimming took 2 bases from V and 6 from J; bases not matched to a gene: 6. This CDR3 is 14 amino acids long. CDR3 sequence (DNA): TGTGCCAGCAGTTACGCTGACAGGGTGGATGGCTACACCTTC. Translating gives CASSYADRVDGYTF.

The chain couples TRBV11-2 to TRBJ2-1, with D perhaps being TRBD1 or TRBD2 (5 bases each). The CDR3 loop spans 16 amino acids. The germline CDR1 and CDR2 sequences are SGHAT and FQNNGV. The V end lost 5 bases, the J end lost 7 bases, and 21 bases lay between the germline ends. The CDR3 DNA sequence: TGTGCCAGCAGCCAATTGCGACGGGACCAAGCGAATGAGCAGTTCTTC. This encodes CASSQLRRDQANEQFF.

The count of this clone is one. V is TRBV7-6 and J is TRBJ2-5, with 10 nucleotides matching TRBD2. Trimming cost V 5 bases and J 3 bases; bases outside gene matches: 6. This CDR3 is 15 amino acids long. Germline V gene sequence: CDR1 SGHVS, CDR2 FNYEAQ. The CDR3 nucleotides are TGTGCCAGCAGCCAAGAGCTAGCGGGAGAAGAGACCCAGTACTTC. Its translation: CASSQELAGEETQYF.